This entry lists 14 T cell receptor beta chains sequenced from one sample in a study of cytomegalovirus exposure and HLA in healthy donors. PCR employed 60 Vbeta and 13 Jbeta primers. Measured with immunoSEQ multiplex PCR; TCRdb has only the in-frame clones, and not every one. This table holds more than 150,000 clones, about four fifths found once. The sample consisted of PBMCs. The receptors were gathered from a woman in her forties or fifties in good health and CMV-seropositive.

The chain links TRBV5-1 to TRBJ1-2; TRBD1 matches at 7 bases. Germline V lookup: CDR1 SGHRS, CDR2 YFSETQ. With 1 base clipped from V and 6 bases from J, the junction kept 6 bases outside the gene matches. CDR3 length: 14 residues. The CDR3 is CASSLRSGGHGYTF. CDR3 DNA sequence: TGCGCCAGCAGCTTGCGTTCAGGGGGACATGGCTACACCTTC.

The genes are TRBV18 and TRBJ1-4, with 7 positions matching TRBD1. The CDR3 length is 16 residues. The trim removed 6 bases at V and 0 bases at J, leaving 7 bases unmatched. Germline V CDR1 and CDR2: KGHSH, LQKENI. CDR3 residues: CASSKNRGSTNEKLFF. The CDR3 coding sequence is TGTGCCAGCTCGAAGAACAGGGGCTCAACTAATGAAAAACTGTTTTTT.

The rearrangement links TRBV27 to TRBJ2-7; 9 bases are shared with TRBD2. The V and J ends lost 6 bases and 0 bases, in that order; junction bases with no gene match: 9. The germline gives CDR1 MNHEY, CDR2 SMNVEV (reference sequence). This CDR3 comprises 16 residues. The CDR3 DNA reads TGTGCCAGCAGGACCTTAGCGGGAGTGGGCTCCTACGAGCAGTACTTC. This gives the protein CASRTLAGVGSYEQYF.

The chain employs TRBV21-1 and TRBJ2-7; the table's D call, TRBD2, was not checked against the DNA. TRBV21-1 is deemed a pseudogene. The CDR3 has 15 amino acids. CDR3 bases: TGTGCCAGCAGCAAAGAGGGAGCGGGGACCTACGAGCAGTACTTC. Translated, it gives CASSKEGAGTYEQYF.

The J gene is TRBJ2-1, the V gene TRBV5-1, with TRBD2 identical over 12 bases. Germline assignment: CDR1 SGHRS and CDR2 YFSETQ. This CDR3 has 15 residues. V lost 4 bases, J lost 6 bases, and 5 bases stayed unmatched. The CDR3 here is CASSTTSGRVNEQFF. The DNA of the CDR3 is TGCGCCAGCAGCACGACTAGCGGGAGAGTCAATGAGCAGTTCTTC.

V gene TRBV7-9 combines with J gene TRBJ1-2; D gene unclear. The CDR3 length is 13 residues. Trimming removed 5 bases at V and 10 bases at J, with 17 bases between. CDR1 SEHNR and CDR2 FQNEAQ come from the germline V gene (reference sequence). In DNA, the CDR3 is TGTGCCAGCAGCCTCGGGAGCGACCCGGACTACACCTTC. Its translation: CASSLGSDPDYTF.

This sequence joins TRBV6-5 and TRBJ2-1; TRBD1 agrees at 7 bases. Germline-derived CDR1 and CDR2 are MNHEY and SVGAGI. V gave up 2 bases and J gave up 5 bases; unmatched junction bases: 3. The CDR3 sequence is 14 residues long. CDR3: CASSYRDSHNEQFF. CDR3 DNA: TGTGCCAGCAGTTACCGGGACAGCCACAATGAGCAGTTCTTC.

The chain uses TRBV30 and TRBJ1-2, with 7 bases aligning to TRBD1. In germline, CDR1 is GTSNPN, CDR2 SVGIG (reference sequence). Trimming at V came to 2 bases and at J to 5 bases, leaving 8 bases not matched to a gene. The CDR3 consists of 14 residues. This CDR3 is CAWSSARGRYGYTF. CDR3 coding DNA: TGTGCCTGGAGTTCTGCCAGGGGGAGGTATGGCTACACCTTC.

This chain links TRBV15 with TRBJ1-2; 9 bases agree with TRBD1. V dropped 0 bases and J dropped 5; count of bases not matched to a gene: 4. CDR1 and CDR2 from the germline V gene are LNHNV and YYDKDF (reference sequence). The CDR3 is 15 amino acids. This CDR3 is CATSRDSGTGYGYTF. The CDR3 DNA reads TGTGCCACCAGCAGAGATTCCGGGACAGGGTATGGCTACACCTTC.

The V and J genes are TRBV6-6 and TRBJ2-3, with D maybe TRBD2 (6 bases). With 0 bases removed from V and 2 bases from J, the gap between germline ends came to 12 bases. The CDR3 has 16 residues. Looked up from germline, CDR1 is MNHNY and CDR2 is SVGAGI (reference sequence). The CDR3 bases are TGTGCCAGCAGTTACTCTCGGGGGACCGCCACAGATACGCAGTATTTT. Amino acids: CASSYSRGTATDTQYF.

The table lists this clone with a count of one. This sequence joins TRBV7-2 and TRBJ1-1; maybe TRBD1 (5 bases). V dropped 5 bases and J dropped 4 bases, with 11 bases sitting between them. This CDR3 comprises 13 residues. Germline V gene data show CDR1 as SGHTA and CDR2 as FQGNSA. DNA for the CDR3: TGTGCCAGCAGCCAAGCGGGGGGCACTGAAGCTTTCTTT. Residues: CASSQAGGTEAFF.

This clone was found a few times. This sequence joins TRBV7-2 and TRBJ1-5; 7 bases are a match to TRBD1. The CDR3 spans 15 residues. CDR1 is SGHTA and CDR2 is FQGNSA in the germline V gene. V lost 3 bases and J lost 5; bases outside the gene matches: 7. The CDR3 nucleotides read TGTGCCAGCAGCTTGGGGACAGTCCGAGATCAGCCCCAGCATTTT. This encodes CASSLGTVRDQPQHF.

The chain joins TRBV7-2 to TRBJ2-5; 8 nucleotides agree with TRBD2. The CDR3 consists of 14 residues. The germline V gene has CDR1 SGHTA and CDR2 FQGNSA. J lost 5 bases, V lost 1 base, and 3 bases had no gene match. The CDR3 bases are TGTGCCAGCAGCTTAGTCGGGAGGGTTGAGACCCAGTACTTC. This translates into CASSLVGRVETQYF.

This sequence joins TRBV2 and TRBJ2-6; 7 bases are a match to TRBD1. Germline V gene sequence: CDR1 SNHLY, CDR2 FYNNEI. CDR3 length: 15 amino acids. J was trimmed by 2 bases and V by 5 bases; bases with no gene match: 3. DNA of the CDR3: TGTGCCAGCAGTTCTCAGGGGGCTGGGGCCAACGTCCTGACTTTC. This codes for CASSSQGAGANVLTF.